This TCR beta chain emerged from a study of blood T cell repertoires in COVID-19. For the study at large: Acute and convalescent COVID-19 samples came from the United States, Italy and Spain. PBMCs, B-cell-depleted T cells, or T cells were the source of the cDNA or gDNA that made up the material.

V shed 4 bases, J shed 1 base, and the junction held 5 bases outside the gene matches. The V gene's germline CDR1 is SNHLY and CDR2 FYNNEI. The CDR3 runs 16 residues. As processed by the authors: Amplified reference gene primers provided the basis for estimating nucleated cell counts. Profiled with immunoSEQ multiplex PCR; TCRdb holds only in-frame clones, not every one. V, J and clone size reflect that table, while D and trimming were determined from the DNA. The sample has 53,000 or so clones, 70% to 80% seen once; the top ten hold approximately 20%. This rearrangement joins TRBV2 to TRBJ1-5; 9 bases line up with TRBD1. This receptor was obtained from a man over 45 with active or convalescent COVID-19. Sequenced sample: peripheral blood. The CDR3: CASSGQGGRSNQPQHF. DNA for the CDR3: TGTGCCAGCAGTGGACAGGGGGGAAGGAGCAATCAGCCCCAGCATTTT.